The present T cell receptor (beta chain) was sequenced within a study of spatial heterogeneity in lung cancer. Noted time point: sample taken at primary tumor resection. No cell sorting; template was whole RNA from tumor, lung tissue or PBMC. Unique molecular identifiers tagged every individual TCR cDNA molecule. TCRdb re-analysed the 5' RACE reads in MiXCR, keeping a single row per CDR3 protein. Of about 1,700 distinct CDR3 sequences listed, over 20% are singletons. This clonotype is labeled as medium-sized. Its specificity is not known. Study-level points and caveats: Expanded intratumoral alpha and beta TCR counts tracked tumor mutation counts. Tracking of ubiquitous and regional nonsynonymous mutations by counts of ubiquitous and regional expanded TCRs, respectively, was seen.

Trimming removed 3 bases at V and 6 bases at J, with 18 bases between. The CDR3 is 15 amino acids. Germline CDR1 reads DFQATT; CDR2 reads SNEGSKA (reference sequence). This receptor was identified in a male donor with early-stage non-small cell lung cancer. The material was lung tumor tissue, obtained at surgery. The V and J genes are TRBV20-1 and TRBJ1-5; the D is unclear. In DNA, the CDR3 is TGCAGTGCTAGTACGTCGGGGTCGTGGAGTCAGCCCCAGCATTTT. Its protein product is CSASTSGSWSQPQHF.